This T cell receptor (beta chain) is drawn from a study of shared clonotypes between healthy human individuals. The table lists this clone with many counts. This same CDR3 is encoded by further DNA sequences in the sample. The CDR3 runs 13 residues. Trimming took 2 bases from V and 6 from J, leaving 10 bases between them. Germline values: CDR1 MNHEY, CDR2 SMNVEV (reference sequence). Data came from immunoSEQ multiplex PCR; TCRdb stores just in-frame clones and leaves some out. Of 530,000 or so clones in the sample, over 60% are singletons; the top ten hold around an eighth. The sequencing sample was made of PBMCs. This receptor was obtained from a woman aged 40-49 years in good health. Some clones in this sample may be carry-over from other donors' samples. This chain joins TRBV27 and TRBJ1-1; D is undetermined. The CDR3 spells CASSLTGRAEAFF. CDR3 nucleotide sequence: TGTGCCAGCAGTTTAACCGGACGGGCTGAAGCTTTCTTT.